Shown below are 31 T cell receptor beta chains from a single sample sequenced in a study of T cells in Graves' hyperthyroidism and ophthalmopathy. RNA transcripts provided the source from which TCR beta CDR3 regions were amplified. In the first-round RT-PCR of the TCR CDR3, the HTBI primer set was used. TCRdb analysed the multiplex PCR reads with MiXCR anew, one entry per CDR3 protein. This table holds 480,000 or so distinct CDR3 sequences, roughly 45% found once. The material sequenced was peripheral blood or thyroid tissue (not recorded which). Receptors originate from an adult woman with Graves' disease, either hyperthyroidism or ophthalmopathy (not recorded which).

A few counts support this clonotype. The chain employs TRBV25-1 and TRBJ1-6, with TRBD1 identical over 7 bases. Per germline, CDR1 MGHDK and CDR2 SYGVNS. The CDR3 has 15 residues. Trimming at V came to 3 bases and at J to 10 bases, leaving 9 bases not matched to a gene. CDR3 nucleotides: TGTGCCAGCAGTGAGCCACAGGGGCCTCAGTCACCCCTCCACTTT. The encoded protein is CASSEPQGPQSPLHF.

This clonotype was picked up many times. The J gene is TRBJ1-2, the V gene TRBV6-5; the D gene is possibly TRBD1 (5 bases). The CDR3 is made up of 14 amino acids. Trimming took 2 bases from V and 5 from J, leaving 12 bases between them. The V gene's germline CDR1 is MNHEY and CDR2 SVGAGI. The CDR3 is CASSYRGSRYGYTF. The CDR3 bases are TGTGCCAGCAGTTACAGGGGATCGAGATATGGCTACACCTTC.

Of note for this clonotype: A read error is likely, as this CDR3 ends without the conserved phenylalanine or tryptophan. No DNA is shown, since the ends of the CDR3 on it are uncertain; the CDR3 is the one TCRdb lists. The rearrangement joins TRBV20-1 to TRBJ1-3; TRBD1, the table's D call, was not compared with the DNA. CDR1 DFQATT and CDR2 SNEGSKA come from the germline V gene (reference sequence). The CDR3 is 10 amino acids long, termini counted. CDR3 in amino acids: CSARGGGKPT.

This rearrangement joins TRBV2 to TRBJ1-1; no clear D gene. CDR3 length: 13 residues. Germline loops: CDR1 SNHLY, CDR2 FYNNEI. Trimming left V 6 bases short and J 10 bases short, with 18 bases between. The CDR3 protein is CASRALDVGPAFF. The CDR3 DNA reads as TGTGCCAGCAGAGCCTTAGACGTCGGGCCAGCTTTCTTT.

This clonotype came up many times. The rearrangement links TRBV4-2 to TRBJ2-2; D ambiguous. The CDR3 spans 15 residues. V shed 0 bases and J shed 0 bases, with 5 bases lying between them. CDR1 LGHNA and CDR2 YNFKEQ come from the germline V gene. The CDR3 DNA reads TGTGCCAGCAGCCAAGAGCTAACGAACACCGGGGAGCTGTTTTTT. Translating gives CASSQELTNTGELFF.

The chain recombines TRBV29-1 with TRBJ2-5, with 7 bases fitting TRBD1. This CDR3 region has 13 residues. CDR1 is SQVTM and CDR2 is ANQGSEA in the germline V gene. V trimming: 4 bases; J trimming: 2 bases; junction bases outside the gene matches: 4. The CDR3 reads CSVAGQRQETQYF. CDR3 in DNA: TGCAGCGTTGCGGGACAGAGACAAGAGACCCAGTACTTC.

V and J are TRBV29-1 and TRBJ1-3; no clear D. With 3 bases removed from V and 1 base from J, the gap between germline ends came to 13 bases. Per germline, CDR1 SQVTM and CDR2 ANQGSEA. The CDR3 is made up of 15 amino acids. Here the CDR3 DNA reads TGCAGCGTTGATGGTGACCAGTCATCTGGAAACACCATATATTTT. As protein: CSVDGDQSSGNTIYF.

Here the CDR3 reads CAISEPDRGVYEQYF. The CDR3 DNA follows: TGTGCCATCAGTGAACCGGACAGGGGAGTCTACGAGCAGTACTTC. J is TRBJ2-7 and V is TRBV10-3; 9 bases are shared with TRBD1. V lost 3 bases, J lost 3 bases, and 6 bases stayed unmatched. The CDR3 has 15 amino acids. Looked up from germline, CDR1 is ENHRY and CDR2 is SYGVKD.

The genes are TRBV20-1 and TRBJ2-5; 9 bases are shared with TRBD2. The CDR3 is 16 amino acids. With V trimmed by 5 bases and J by 5 bases, 15 bases remained unmatched. Germline V CDR1 and CDR2: DFQATT, SNEGSKA (reference sequence). DNA for the CDR3: TGCAGTGCTCCGGCTTGGCGGGAGGGTTCCGGGGAGACCCAGTACTTC. This codes for CSAPAWREGSGETQYF.

This clonotype was seen more than once but under ten times. This sequence joins TRBV15 and TRBJ1-1, with a tentative D call TRBD1 (5 bases). Germline-derived CDR1 and CDR2 are LNHNV and YYDKDF (reference sequence). Trimming removed 8 bases at V and 4 bases at J, with 17 bases between. The CDR3 runs to 14 residues. The CDR3 loop is CATSTPGFRTEAFF. The CDR3 DNA reads as TGTGCCACCTCAACCCCAGGGTTTCGCACTGAAGCTTTCTTT.

CDR3 DNA: TGCGCCAGCAGCGGGACTAGCGGGGATAACGAGCAGTACTTC. This gives the protein CASSGTSGDNEQYF. The chain combines TRBV10-1 with TRBJ2-7, with 13 bases fitting TRBD2. Looked up from germline, CDR1 is WNHNN and CDR2 is SYGVQD (reference sequence). Trimming cost V 6 bases and J 5 bases; bases outside gene matches: 4. CDR3 length: 14 residues.

This clonotype turned up a few times. The chain joins TRBV20-1 to TRBJ1-6, with D tentatively TRBD1 (6 bases). Germline CDR1 reads DFQATT; CDR2 reads SNEGSKA (reference sequence). This CDR3 has 13 amino acids. V gave up 3 bases and J gave up 6 bases, with 9 bases separating them. The CDR3 DNA is TGCAGTGCTAGTGAAGGGGGTAATTCACCCCTCCACTTT. It is translated as CSASEGGNSPLHF.

The chain is built from TRBV28 and TRBJ2-5; D might be TRBD2 (5 bases). Germline lookup yields CDR1 MDHEN and CDR2 SYDVKM. The V and J ends lost 3 bases and 2 bases respectively, with 7 bases between them. The CDR3 consists of 13 residues. The CDR3 coding sequence is TGTGCCAGCAGTTTCGGGGTACAAGAGACCCAGTACTTC. Protein: CASSFGVQETQYF.

The chain couples TRBV10-3 to TRBJ2-2, with D maybe TRBD1 (5 bases). Germline CDR1 is ENHRY and CDR2 is SYGVKD. The CDR3 is 14 amino acids. V shed 6 bases and J shed 2 bases, with 10 bases lying between them. CDR3 DNA: TGTGCCATCAGCAGGGTCGGAAACACCGGGGAGCTGTTTTTT. It is translated as CAISRVGNTGELFF.

The table lists this clonotype with many counts. This chain links TRBV7-8 with TRBJ1-4; perhaps TRBD1 as D (5 bases). The CDR3 sequence is 15 residues long. With 3 bases removed from V and 5 bases from J, the gap between germline ends came to 13 bases. Germline V gene lookup returns CDR1 SGHVS and CDR2 FQNEAQ. The CDR3 coding sequence is TGTGCCAGCAGCTTTAGGGGCAACTACAATGAAAAACTGTTTTTT. Its translation: CASSFRGNYNEKLFF.

CDR3 protein: CASSLGPLGQGIYNEQFF. The CDR3 DNA reads TGTGCCAGCAGCTTAGGTCCATTGGGACAGGGGATCTACAATGAGCAGTTCTTC. The rearrangement uses TRBV7-8 and TRBJ2-1, with 10 positions matching TRBD1. Germline assignment: CDR1 SGHVS and CDR2 FQNEAQ. The CDR3 extends over 18 amino acids. Trimming took 1 base from V and 3 from J; bases not matched to a gene: 9.

V is TRBV10-3 and J is TRBJ1-1; D might be TRBD1 (6 bases). Germline values: CDR1 ENHRY, CDR2 SYGVKD. The CDR3 extends over 15 amino acids. V lost 6 bases to trimming and J lost 5 bases, with 19 bases between them. CDR3 sequence: CAISPRTDQGTEAFF. The CDR3 nucleotides are TGTGCCATCAGCCCTCGGACAGATCAGGGGACTGAAGCTTTCTTT.

This clonotype was seen repeatedly, ten times or more. The J gene is TRBJ1-4, the V gene TRBV25-1; D gene uncertain. V was pared by 1 base and J by 5 bases, with 8 bases between. The CDR3 is made up of 14 amino acids. Germline V gives CDR1 MGHDK, CDR2 SYGVNS. The CDR3 region is CASSEWTENEKLFF. The CDR3 coding sequence is TGTGCCAGCAGTGAATGGACGGAGAATGAAAAACTGTTTTTT.

J is TRBJ1-4 and V is TRBV15; D ambiguous. Germline V gives CDR1 LNHNV, CDR2 YYDKDF (reference sequence). Trimming pared 1 base from V and 11 bases from J, leaving 17 bases between. There are 15 residues in the CDR3. In DNA, the CDR3 is TGTGCCACCAGCAGAGGAGCCAGTACTCTCGGGAAACTGTTTTTT. This translates into CATSRGASTLGKLFF.

CDR3 sequence: CAISESRGHNQPQHF. The CDR3 DNA is TGTGCCATCAGTGAGTCGAGGGGCCACAATCAGCCCCAGCATTTT. V and J are TRBV10-3 and TRBJ1-5; possible D gene TRBD1, 5 bases. The V end lost 0 bases, the J end lost 3 bases, and 9 bases lay between the germline ends. CDR1 and CDR2 from the germline V gene are ENHRY and SYGVKD. The CDR3 loop spans 15 amino acids.

Notes on this clonotype: This CDR3 fails to terminate in the conserved phenylalanine or tryptophan, so it likely reflects a read error. The genes are TRBV12-3 or TRBV12-4 and TRBJ1-1; D not resolved. The V end lost 6 bases, the J end lost 5 bases, and 10 bases lay between the germline ends. This CDR3 is 12 amino acids long. CDR3 nucleotides: TGTGCCAGCAGACCCGGCCATACTGAAGCTTTCCTT. Translating it yields CASRPGHTEAFL.

This clonotype was recorded at least ten times. The rearrangement uses TRBV29-1 and TRBJ1-4; possibly TRBD1 for D (5 bases). V lost 3 bases, J lost 5 bases, and 10 bases lay in between. The germline V gene has CDR1 SQVTM and CDR2 ANQGSEA. CDR3 size: 13 residues. CDR3 sequence: CSVDPGRNEKLFF. The CDR3 DNA reads as TGCAGCGTTGACCCAGGGAGGAATGAAAAACTGTTTTTT.

J is TRBJ2-3 and V is TRBV7-9; maybe TRBD1 (5 bases). The CDR3 sequence is 14 residues long. Germline V lookup: CDR1 SEHNR, CDR2 FQNEAQ (reference sequence). V lost 6 bases to trimming and J lost 7 bases, with 17 bases between them. As DNA, the CDR3 is TGTGCCAGCAGTGAAATCCCCAGGGATTATACGCAGTATTTT. Amino acid sequence: CASSEIPRDYTQYF.

This clonotype was observed at least ten times. This rearrangement joins TRBV6-5 to TRBJ2-5; D is possibly TRBD1 or TRBD2 (5 bases each). The germline CDR1 and CDR2 sequences are MNHEY and SVGAGI. This CDR3 has 16 amino acids. The V end lost 6 bases, the J end lost 5 bases, and 22 bases lay between the germline ends. The CDR3 DNA follows: TGTGCCAGCAGCCCCACCGGGACGGAAGGCTGGGAGACCCAGTACTTC. Translating it yields CASSPTGTEGWETQYF.

This clonotype was detected many times. The chain recombines TRBV29-1 with TRBJ2-7; 10 positions agree with TRBD1. The length of the CDR3 is 16 residues. V gave up 4 bases and J gave up 0 bases; unmatched junction bases: 9. Germline V gene lookup returns CDR1 SQVTM and CDR2 ANQGSEA. CDR3 nucleotides: TGCAGCGTTGCGGGGACAGGGGTTTTGGGCTCCTACGAGCAGTACTTC. Amino acid sequence: CSVAGTGVLGSYEQYF.

The V call is TRBV5-1, the J call TRBJ2-2; D is unclear. Germline V gene sequence: CDR1 SGHRS, CDR2 YFSETQ. CDR3 length equals 16 residues. Trimming left V 9 bases short and J 4 bases short, with 22 bases between. CDR3 sequence reads: CATREPYRVSTGELFF. As DNA, the CDR3 is TGCGCCACCCGAGAGCCGTACCGGGTCTCCACCGGGGAGCTGTTTTTT.

The V call is TRBV7-3, the J call TRBJ1-2; D uncertain. V was cut by 7 bases and J by 0 bases, with 15 bases left in between. From germline, CDR1 is SGHTA and CDR2 FQGTGA. The CDR3 runs 15 residues. The DNA of the CDR3 is TGTGCCAGCATGGATCACGAAACAGCTAACTATGGCTACACCTTC. The encoded protein is CASMDHETANYGYTF.

This clonotype was recorded a few times. This chain uses TRBV5-1 with TRBJ2-7; a weak D match, TRBD2 (5 bases). Trimming took off 2 bases at V and 6 bases at J, with 12 bases between the two ends. There are 13 residues in the CDR3. From germline, CDR1 is SGHRS and CDR2 YFSETQ. The CDR3: CASSFVGKREQYF. DNA of the CDR3: TGCGCCAGCAGCTTTGTCGGGAAGCGCGAGCAGTACTTC.

The genes are TRBV2 and TRBJ1-1; TRBD1 might be the D (5 bases). The ends were cut back, 5 bases at V and 0 bases at J, with 10 bases in the middle. Germline V lookup: CDR1 SNHLY, CDR2 FYNNEI. The CDR3 runs to 14 residues. CDR3 DNA sequence: TGTGCCAGCAGTTTAATGGGGCTGAACACTGAAGCTTTCTTT. Translated, it gives CASSLMGLNTEAFF.

This clonotype is a singleton in its sample. A read error is likely, as this CDR3 ends without the conserved phenylalanine or tryptophan. The chain carries TRBV29-1 and TRBJ1-2; 8 nucleotides line up with TRBD1. CDR3 size: 12 residues. Per the germline V gene, CDR1 is SQVTM and CDR2 is ANQGSEA. With V trimmed by 7 bases and J by 8 bases, 9 bases remained unmatched. The CDR3 is CSGYGQGEGYTL. The CDR3 DNA reads TGCAGCGGCTACGGACAGGGTGAAGGCTACACCCTC.

The chain uses TRBV7-8 and TRBJ2-7, with 7 bases aligning to TRBD2. Trimming took 5 bases from V and 1 from J; bases not matched to a gene: 11. Germline CDR1 and CDR2: SGHVS and FQNEAQ. The CDR3 has 16 amino acids. CDR3 sequence: CASSPLLAVGSYEQYF. As DNA, the CDR3 is TGTGCCAGCAGCCCTCTCCTAGCGGTAGGATCCTACGAGCAGTACTTC.